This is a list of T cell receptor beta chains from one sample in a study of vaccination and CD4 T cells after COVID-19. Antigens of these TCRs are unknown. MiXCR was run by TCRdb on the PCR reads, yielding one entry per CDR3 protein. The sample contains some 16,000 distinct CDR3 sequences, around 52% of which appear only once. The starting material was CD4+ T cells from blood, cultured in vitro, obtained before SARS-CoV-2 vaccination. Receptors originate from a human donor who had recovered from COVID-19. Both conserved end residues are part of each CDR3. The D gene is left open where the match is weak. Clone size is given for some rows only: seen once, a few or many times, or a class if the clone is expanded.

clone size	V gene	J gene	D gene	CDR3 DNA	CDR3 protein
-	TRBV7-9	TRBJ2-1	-	TGTGCCAGCAGCTTAAAGTCACAGAACAATGAGCAGTTCTTC	CASSLKSQNNEQFF
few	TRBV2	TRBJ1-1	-	TGTGCCAGCACCCTCTCCAGGGTCGGTACTGAAGCTTTCTTT	CASTLSRVGTEAFF
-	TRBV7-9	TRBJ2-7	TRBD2	TGTGCCAGCAGCCTACAGATAGCGGGAGGATTCCCCTCTTCCGAGCAGTACTTC	CASSLQIAGGFPSSEQYF
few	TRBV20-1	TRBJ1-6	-	TGCAGTGCTAGAGGCTCGACTGCGTATAATTCACCCCTCCACTTT	CSARGSTAYNSPLHF
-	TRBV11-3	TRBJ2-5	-	TGTGCCAGCAGCCCCGACCTTGACCAAGAGACCCAGTACTTC	CASSPDLDQETQYF
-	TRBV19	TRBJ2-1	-	TGTGCCAGTAGTATAGACAGGAGCTCCTACAATGAGCAGTTCTTC	CASSIDRSSYNEQFF
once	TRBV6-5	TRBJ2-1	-	TGTGCCAGCAGTTACCAACTCAACAATGAGCAGTTCTTC	CASSYQLNNEQFF
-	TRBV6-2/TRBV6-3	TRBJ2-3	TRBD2	TGTGCCAGCGGATATAGCGGGGGGGCCCCAGATACGCAGTATTTT	CASGYSGGAPDTQYF
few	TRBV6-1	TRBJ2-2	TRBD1	TGTGCCAGCAGTCGACAGGGGGCATCCGGGGAGCTGTTTTTT	CASSRQGASGELFF
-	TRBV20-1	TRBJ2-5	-	TGCAGTGCATTGCGGGAAGAGACCCAGTACTTC	CSALREETQYF
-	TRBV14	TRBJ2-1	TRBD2	TGTGCCAGCAGCCAAGTTAGCGGGAGAATGCTCTACAATGAGCAGTTCTTC	CASSQVSGRMLYNEQFF
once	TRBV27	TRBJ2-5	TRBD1	TGTGCCAGCAGCTCTACCGGACAGGGAGTGGAGACCCAGTACTTC	CASSSTGQGVETQYF
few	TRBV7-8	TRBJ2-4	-	TGTGCCAGCAGCCGGCCACGACTAACAGGGAGGGTGGCCAAAAACATTCAGTACTTC	CASSRPRLTGRVAKNIQYF
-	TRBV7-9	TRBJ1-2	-	TGTGCCAGCAGCCTGGCGGGCTATGGCTACACCTTC	CASSLAGYGYTF
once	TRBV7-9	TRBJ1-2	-	TGTGCCAGCAGCCCCGGGTGGCATGGCTACACCTTC	CASSPGWHGYTF
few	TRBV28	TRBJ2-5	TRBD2	TGTGCCAGCAGTTCCTCTCTAGCGGGGGCAGAGACCCAGTACTTC	CASSSSLAGAETQYF
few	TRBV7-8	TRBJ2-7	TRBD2	TGTGCCAGCAGCTTGGGACTAGCGGGGGCAGGTGTATACGAGCAGTACTTC	CASSLGLAGAGVYEQYF
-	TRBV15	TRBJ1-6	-	TGTGCCACCAGCAGAGATTGGCACCCCGGTGGGTCACCCCTCCACTTT	CATSRDWHPGGSPLHF
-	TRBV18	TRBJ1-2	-	TGTGCCAGCTCCCTCGACGGGGGTAGTGATGGCTACACCTTC	CASSLDGGSDGYTF
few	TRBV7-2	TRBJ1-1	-	TGTGCCAGCAGCCCGAGAAGCCTACAGGGAGGAGCTTTCTTT	CASSPRSLQGGAFF
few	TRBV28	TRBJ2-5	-	TGTGCCAGCAGTTCACCCCAGGGGGGCGGGGGGCAAGAGACCCAGTACTTC	CASSSPQGGGGQETQYF
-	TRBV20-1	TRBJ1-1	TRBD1	TGCAGTGCCATATACTCGAGAGGGGGCGCGAATACTCACACTGAAGCTTTCTTT	CSAIYSRGGANTHTEAFF
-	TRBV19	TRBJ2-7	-	TGTGCACAAGACAGCTACGAGCAGTACTTC	CAQDSYEQYF
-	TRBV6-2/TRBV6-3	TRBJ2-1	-	TGTGCCAGCAGTTTAGGTTTCGGGCAGCAGTTCTTC	CASSLGFGQQFF
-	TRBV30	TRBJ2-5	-	TGTGCCTGGAGTTGGGTGGGGGCCCCCCAAGAGACCCAGTACTTC	CAWSWVGAPQETQYF
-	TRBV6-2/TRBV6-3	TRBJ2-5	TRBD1	TGTGCCAGCGGTAACAGGGGATTCGAGACCCAGTACTTC	CASGNRGFETQYF
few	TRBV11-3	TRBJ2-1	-	TGTGCCAGCAGCACCCACCGACCAGAAGATGAGCAGTTCTTC	CASSTHRPEDEQFF
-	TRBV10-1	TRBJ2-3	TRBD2	TGCGCCAGCAGTGTCCTAGCGGGGACAACAGATACGCAGTATTTT	CASSVLAGTTDTQYF
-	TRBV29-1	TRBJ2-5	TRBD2	TGCAGCGCGAACCGGGCGGGGGTAGGAGAGACCCAGTACTTC	CSANRAGVGETQYF
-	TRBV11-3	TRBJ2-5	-	TGTGCCAGCAGCTCAGGGGCGGTGGCCCAGGCCCTCAAAGGGATGACCCAGTACTTC	CASSSGAVAQALKGMTQYF
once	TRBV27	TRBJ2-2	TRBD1	TGTGCCAGCAGGACAGGGAGTTTTTCTTCGAACACCGGGGAGCTGTTTTTT	CASRTGSFSSNTGELFF
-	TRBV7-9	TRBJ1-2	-	TGTGCCAGCAGCTTAGAAGGGCGGTTAAACTATGGCTACACCTTC	CASSLEGRLNYGYTF
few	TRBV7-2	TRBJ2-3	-	TGTGCCAGCAGCTGGCGGCGGAACACAGATACGCAGTATTTT	CASSWRRNTDTQYF